A selection of T cell receptor beta chains follows, all from one sample in a study of Ad26.COV2.S vaccination and SARS-CoV-2 variants. TCRdb's copy holds only in-frame clones and misses some; the assay was immunoSEQ multiplex PCR. Of about 680,000 clones listed, roughly 90% were seen once; the top ten hold nearly 1.5%. The sample consisted of peripheral blood, taken in a trial of Ad26.COV2.S vaccine versus placebo. The origin of the receptors is a person between 18 and 65 years old who received the Ad26.COV2.S COVID-19 vaccine or a placebo. CDR3s include the opening cysteine and the closing phenylalanine or tryptophan.

v_gene: TRBV15
CDR3aa: CATSRITGIQPQHF

v_gene: TRBV3-1/TRBV3-2
CDR3aa: CASRTNPGVVGELFF

v_gene: TRBV3-1/TRBV3-2
CDR3aa: CASSQPSGSTDTQYF

v_gene: TRBV7-8
CDR3aa: CASSLYLPGLVAGELFF

v_gene: TRBV24-1
CDR3aa: CATSEGREPMNTEAFF

v_gene: TRBV6-5
CDR3aa: CASTPGRGYNYEQYF

v_gene: TRBV27
CDR3aa: CASRGGAGYLSEAFF

v_gene: TRBV19
CDR3aa: CASTTTGSDTGELFF

v_gene: TRBV2
CDR3aa: CASRGRGRGNQPQHF

v_gene: TRBV6-4
CDR3aa: CASRDPGKDGYTF

v_gene: TRBV19
CDR3aa: CASKQGSGETQYF

v_gene: TRBV7-9
CDR3aa: CASSLAAAETQYF

v_gene: TRBV24-1
CDR3aa: CATSDQRRTQYF

v_gene: TRBV3-1/TRBV3-2
CDR3aa: CASSQEGTSYEQYF

v_gene: TRBV19
CDR3aa: CASSIDRASGSTDTQYF

v_gene: TRBV19
CDR3aa: CASLAQSGLGVTDTQYF

v_gene: TRBV19
CDR3aa: CASSDRGLVYGYTF

v_gene: TRBV6-2/TRBV6-3
CDR3aa: CASSYAGANVLTF

v_gene: TRBV9
CDR3aa: CASSVDSGGPTDTQYF

v_gene: TRBV14
CDR3aa: CASSQDLGQLGEKLFF

v_gene: TRBV29-1
CDR3aa: CSVRPGGTEAFF

v_gene: TRBV7-9
CDR3aa: CASSFTGTEAFF

v_gene: TRBV15
CDR3aa: CATNQTEPGRRCGEFF

v_gene: TRBV30
CDR3aa: CAWTTLRTVAETQYF

v_gene: TRBV29-1
CDR3aa: CSVGGRATDTQYF

v_gene: TRBV6-5
CDR3aa: CASTRGSGNTIYF

v_gene: TRBV18
CDR3aa: CASSPQQGQVNSPLHF

v_gene: TRBV7-2
CDR3aa: CASSPGPGDGNTIYF

v_gene: TRBV24-1
CDR3aa: CATSDGQGTGTEAFF

v_gene: TRBV10-3
CDR3aa: CAISESEGILNTEAFF

v_gene: TRBV29-1
CDR3aa: CSVEGRDDYEQYF

v_gene: TRBV6-2/TRBV6-3
CDR3aa: CASSYSGQGAFF

v_gene: TRBV19
CDR3aa: CASTPGGNTIYF

v_gene: TRBV9
CDR3aa: CASSTLDRAGQFF

v_gene: TRBV14
CDR3aa: CASSRGNGGTEAFF

v_gene: TRBV2
CDR3aa: CASSLAGISGGYEQYF

v_gene: TRBV7-9
CDR3aa: CASSFWTSQGELFF

v_gene: TRBV12-3/TRBV12-4
CDR3aa: CASSWDGNQPQHF

v_gene: TRBV10-3
CDR3aa: CATRQGGNSPLHF

v_gene: TRBV3-1/TRBV3-2
CDR3aa: CASSLPDSSGNTIYF

v_gene: TRBV7-8
CDR3aa: CASSFRDPPGVEQYF

v_gene: TRBV12-3/TRBV12-4
CDR3aa: CASTASSGHEQYF

v_gene: TRBV27
CDR3aa: CASRPGTAVLINEQFF

v_gene: TRBV5-6
CDR3aa: CASSRDSSYGYTF

v_gene: TRBV2
CDR3aa: CASRPRTGSNQPQHF

v_gene: TRBV18
CDR3aa: CASSPSTGSYEQYF

v_gene: TRBV5-4
CDR3aa: CASSHVQGRAEAFF

v_gene: TRBV27
CDR3aa: CASSFTVGTEAFF

v_gene: TRBV7-2
CDR3aa: CASSRYPSNSEQFF

v_gene: TRBV5-4
CDR3aa: CASSGDRGPFVTEAFF